This T cell receptor (beta chain) was observed in a study of CXCR3-negative and CXCR3-positive naive CD8 T cells. About this clonotype: Its antigen is currently unknown.

The CDR3 sequence is 15 residues long. Germline V gene sequence: CDR1 MGHRA, CDR2 YSYEKL. Broader study findings: Memory CD8+ cells showed much lower diversity, while both naive subsets were comparably high.

Through 5' RACE with UMI labels, the TRB cDNA libraries were prepared. Using the 5' RACE reads, TCRdb records one entry per CDR3 protein without DNA. This listing includes 35,000 to 55,000 distinct CDR3 sequences. Sequences were obtained from naive CXCR3- CD8+ T cells from blood. The subset is: CD45RO-CCR7+CD27+CD95- naive CD8+ T cells lacking CXCR3 (TNR3-). The chain couples TRBV4-1 to TRBJ1-2; the TCRdb D gene call, TRBD1, has no DNA to confirm it. The TCR was taken from a human donor in good health. Some clones in this sample may be carry-over from other donors' samples. The CDR3 loop reads CASSQGTQSGDGYAF.